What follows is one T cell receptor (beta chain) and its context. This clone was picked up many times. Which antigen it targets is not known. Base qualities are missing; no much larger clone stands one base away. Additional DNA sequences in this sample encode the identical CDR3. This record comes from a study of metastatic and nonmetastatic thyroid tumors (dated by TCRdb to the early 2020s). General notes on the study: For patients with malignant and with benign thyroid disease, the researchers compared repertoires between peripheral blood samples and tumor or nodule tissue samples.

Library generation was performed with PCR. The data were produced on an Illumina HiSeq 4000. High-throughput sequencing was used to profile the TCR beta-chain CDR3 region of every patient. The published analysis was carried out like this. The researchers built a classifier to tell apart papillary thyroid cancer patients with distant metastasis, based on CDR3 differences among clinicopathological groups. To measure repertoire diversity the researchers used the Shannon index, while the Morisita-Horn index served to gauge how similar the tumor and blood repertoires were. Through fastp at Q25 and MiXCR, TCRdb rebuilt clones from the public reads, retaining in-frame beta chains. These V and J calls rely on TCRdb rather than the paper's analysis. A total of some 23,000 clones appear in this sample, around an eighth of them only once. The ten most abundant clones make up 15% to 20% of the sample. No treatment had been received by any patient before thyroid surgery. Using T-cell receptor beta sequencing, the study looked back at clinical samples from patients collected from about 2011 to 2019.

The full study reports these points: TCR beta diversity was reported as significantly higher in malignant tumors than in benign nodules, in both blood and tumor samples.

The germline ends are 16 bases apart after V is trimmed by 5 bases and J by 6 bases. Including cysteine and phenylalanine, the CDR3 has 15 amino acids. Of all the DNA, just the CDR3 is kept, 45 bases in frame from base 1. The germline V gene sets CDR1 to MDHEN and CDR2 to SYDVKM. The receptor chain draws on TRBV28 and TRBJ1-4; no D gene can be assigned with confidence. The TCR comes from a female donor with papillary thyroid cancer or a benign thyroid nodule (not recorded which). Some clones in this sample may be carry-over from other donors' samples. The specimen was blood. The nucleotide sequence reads TGTGCCAGCAGTCCCCTCGGGGTTCGGGATGAAAAACTGTTTTTT. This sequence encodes CASSPLGVRDEKLFF. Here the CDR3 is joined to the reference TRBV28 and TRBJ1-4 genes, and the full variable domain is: DVKVTQSSRYLVKRTGEKVFLECVQDMDHENMFWYRQDPGLGLRLIYFSYDVKMKEKGDIPEGYSVSREKKERFSLILESASTNQTSMYLCASSPLGVRDEKLFFGSGTQLSVL.